Sequencing of this TCR beta chain was carried out in a study of cytomegalovirus exposure and HLA in healthy donors. Per the germline V gene, CDR1 is MDHEN and CDR2 is SYDVKM. CDR3 length: 15 amino acids. V lost 2 bases and J lost 1; bases outside the gene matches: 3. Clones were read by immunoSEQ multiplex PCR, and TCRdb kept only the in-frame ones, dropping some. The sample contains 130,000 to 150,000 clones, roughly nine tenths of which appear only once. This receptor was identified in a woman younger than 30 in good health and CMV-seropositive. The sequencing input was PBMCs. The chain is built from TRBV28 and TRBJ1-1; 8 nucleotides line up with TRBD1. Here the CDR3 DNA reads TGTGCCAGCAGTTTAGGAGGGACAGGGAACACTGAAGCTTTCTTT. Its protein is CASSLGGTGNTEAFF.